The clone carrying this T cell receptor beta chain appeared a few times. Its antigen is unknown. The entry originates in a study of beta chain features in type 1 diabetes. Overall study findings and caveats: VDJ junctions from patients with type 1 diabetes contained fewer insertions and more deletions. When cDNA is sequenced, cells with high TCR expression could be over-represented. Compared to healthy donors, patients appeared to have naive, central memory and Treg TCRB repertoires that were more alike.

Cells sorted by CD45RO/CCR7/CD25/CD127/CD95/CD27 comprised CD4+ naive, central memory, regulatory and stem cell-like memory cells. Between the trimmed V and J ends, which lost 5 bases and 6 bases, there was a span of 20 bases. CDR3 length: 15 amino acids. Germline CDR1 and CDR2: MDHEN and SYDVKM. What was sequenced were expressed TCRB transcripts, since all of the isolated RNA had been reverse transcribed. Clones were read by immunoSEQ multiplex PCR, and TCRdb kept only the in-frame ones, dropping some. The table has about 250,000 clones, around an eighth seen once. The V and J genes are TRBV28 and TRBJ2-7; tentatively, D is TRBD2 (5 bases). Sequenced: naive CD4+ T cells from blood. This clonotype was sampled from a woman between 40 and 50 years old in good health. The CDR3: CASSPRTAKASEQYF. As DNA, the CDR3 is TGTGCCAGCAGTCCGAGGACTGCTAAGGCAAGCGAGCAGTACTTC.